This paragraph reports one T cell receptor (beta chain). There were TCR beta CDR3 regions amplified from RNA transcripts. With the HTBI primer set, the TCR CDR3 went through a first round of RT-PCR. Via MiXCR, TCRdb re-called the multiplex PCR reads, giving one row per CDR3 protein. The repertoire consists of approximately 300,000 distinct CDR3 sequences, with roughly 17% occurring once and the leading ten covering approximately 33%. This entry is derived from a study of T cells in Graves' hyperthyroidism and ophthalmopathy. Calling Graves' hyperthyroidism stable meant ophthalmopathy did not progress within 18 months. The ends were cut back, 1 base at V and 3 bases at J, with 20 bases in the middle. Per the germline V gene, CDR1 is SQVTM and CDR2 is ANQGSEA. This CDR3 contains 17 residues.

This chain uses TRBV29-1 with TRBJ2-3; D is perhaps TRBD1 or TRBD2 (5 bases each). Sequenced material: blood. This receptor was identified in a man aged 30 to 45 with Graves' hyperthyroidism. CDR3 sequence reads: CSVEGSDTRGGTDTQYF. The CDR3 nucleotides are TGCAGCGTTGAAGGGTCCGATACTAGGGGCGGGACAGATACGCAGTATTTT.